Included here is one TCR beta chain sequence, with context. No antigen is known for it. The data belong to a study of blood T cells in healthy people across ages. Per germline, CDR1 KGHDR and CDR2 SFDVKD. Trimming removed 9 bases from V and 7 bases from J, with 9 bases in between. This CDR3 region has 11 residues. For the second PCR, which ran for 7 to 11 cycles, a sample-barcoded 5' primer and a J-beta primer mix were used. The yield of each sample was at least 2.5 million CDR3-containing paired-end reads. TCRdb passed the 5' RACE reads through MiXCR, listing each CDR3 protein once. The sample holds over 700,000 distinct CDR3 sequences, around half seen once. Study outcomes and limitations: The CMV status of each donor remained undetermined, and this could have confounded shifts in expanded clonotypes. Fewer expanded clones and more diversity marked long-lived versus aged donors. A roughly linear fall in TCR beta diversity per million T cells was seen with increasing age.

The sample comprised blood. This rearrangement joins TRBV24-1 to TRBJ1-5; D gene ambiguous. The clonotype comes from a man at least 80 years old in good health. CDR3 sequence reads: CATGYTQPQHF. The CDR3 coding sequence is TGTGCCACCGGATACACGCAGCCCCAGCATTTT.